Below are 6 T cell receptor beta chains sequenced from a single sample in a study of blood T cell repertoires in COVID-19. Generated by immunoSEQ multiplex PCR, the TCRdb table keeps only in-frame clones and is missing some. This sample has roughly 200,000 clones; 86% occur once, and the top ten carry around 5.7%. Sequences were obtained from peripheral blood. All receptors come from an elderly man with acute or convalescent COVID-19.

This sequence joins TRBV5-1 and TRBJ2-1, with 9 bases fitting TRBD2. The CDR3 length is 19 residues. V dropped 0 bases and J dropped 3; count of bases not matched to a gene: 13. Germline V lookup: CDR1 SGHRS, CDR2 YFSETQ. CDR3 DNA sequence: TGCGCCAGCAGCTTGGTTGCGGGAGGGCCTGGGTATAGCTACAATGAGCAGTTCTTC. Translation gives CASSLVAGGPGYSYNEQFF.

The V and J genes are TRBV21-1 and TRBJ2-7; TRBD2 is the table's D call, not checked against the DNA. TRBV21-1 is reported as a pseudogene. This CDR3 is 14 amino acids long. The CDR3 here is CASSKGGADDEQYV. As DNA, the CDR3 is TGTGCCAGCAGCAAGGGGGGAGCGGATGACGAGCAGTACGTC.

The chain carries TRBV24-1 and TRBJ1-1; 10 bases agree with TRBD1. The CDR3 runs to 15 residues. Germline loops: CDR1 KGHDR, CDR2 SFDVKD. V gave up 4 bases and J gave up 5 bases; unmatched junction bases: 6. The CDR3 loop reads CATSDRGQGGTEAFF. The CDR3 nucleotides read TGTGCCACCAGTGACCGCGGACAGGGGGGGACTGAAGCTTTCTTT.

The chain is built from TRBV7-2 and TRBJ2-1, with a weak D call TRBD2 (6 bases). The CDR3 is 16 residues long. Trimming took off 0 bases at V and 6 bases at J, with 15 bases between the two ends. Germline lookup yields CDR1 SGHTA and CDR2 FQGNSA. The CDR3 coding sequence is TGTGCCAGCAGCTTAGCCTCTCCGGGAGCCCGCAATGAGCAGTTCTTC. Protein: CASSLASPGARNEQFF.

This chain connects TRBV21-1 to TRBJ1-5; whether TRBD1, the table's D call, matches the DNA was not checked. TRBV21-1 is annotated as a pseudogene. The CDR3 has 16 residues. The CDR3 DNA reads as TGTGCCAGCAGCAAAGCGGACAGGGATAGCAATCAGCCCCAGCATTTT. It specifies CASSKADRDSNQPQHF.

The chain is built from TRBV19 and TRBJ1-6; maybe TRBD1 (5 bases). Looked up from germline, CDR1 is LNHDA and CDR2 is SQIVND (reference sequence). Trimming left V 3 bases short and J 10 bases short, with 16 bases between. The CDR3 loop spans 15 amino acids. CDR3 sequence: CASSIPPGGKSPLHF. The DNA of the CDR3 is TGTGCCAGTAGTATCCCCCCGGGGGGTAAATCACCCCTCCACTTT.